The subject of this entry is one TCR beta chain. The antigen is unknown. These data come from a study of T cells expressing NK-cell markers. Study at large: Obtained from sorted CD3+CD56+NKG2C+, CD3+CD56+NKG2C- and CD3+CD56-NKG2C+ T cells were the TCR beta repertoires. The study sequenced eight donors, seven HCMV-seropositive and one seronegative.

TCRdb reprocessed the 5' RACE reads and stores each CDR3 protein as one record, lacking DNA. Recorded here are some 440,000 distinct CDR3 sequences; the top ten clones represent more than 1.4%. The CDR3 spans 14 residues. Germline CDR1 ENHRY, CDR2 SYGVKD. Study findings and constraints: In roughly 6 donors, dominant CD3+CD56+NKG2C+ clones formed roughly 1.0-7.5% of CD8+ cells. Several donors showed these clonotypes also leading the CD3+CD56-NKG2C+ fraction.

The TCR originated in a woman between 50 and 59 years old in good health. Sequences were obtained from blood T cells: a sorted CD56 or NKG2C T cell subset, CD4+ or CD8+ T cells, or bulk PBMC T cells (not recorded which). The rearrangement joins TRBV10-3 to TRBJ2-3; TCRdb's D call of TRBD2 is untestable without DNA. The CDR3 is CATSSGPTADTQYF.